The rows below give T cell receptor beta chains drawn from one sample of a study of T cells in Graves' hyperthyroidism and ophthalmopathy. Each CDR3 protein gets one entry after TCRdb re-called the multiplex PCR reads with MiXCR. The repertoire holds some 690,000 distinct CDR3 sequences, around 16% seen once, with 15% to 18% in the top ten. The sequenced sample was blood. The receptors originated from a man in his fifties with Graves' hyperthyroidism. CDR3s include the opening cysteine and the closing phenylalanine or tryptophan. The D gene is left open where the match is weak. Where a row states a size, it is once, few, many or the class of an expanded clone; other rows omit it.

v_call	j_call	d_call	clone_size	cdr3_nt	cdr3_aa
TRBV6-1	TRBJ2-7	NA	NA	TGTGCCAGCAGTGAAGAGGGAGGAGCGGTGATGGGATCCTACGAGCAGTACTTC	CASSEEGGAVMGSYEQYF
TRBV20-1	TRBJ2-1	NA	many	TGCAGTGCTAGTACCCTCGGGGGCAATGAGCAGTTCTTC	CSASTLGGNEQFF
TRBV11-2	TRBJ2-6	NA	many	TGTGCCAGCAGCATCATGCCGGGACACTCCTTATCTGGGGCCAACGTCCTGACTTTC	CASSIMPGHSLSGANVLTF
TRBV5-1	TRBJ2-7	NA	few	TGCGCCAGCAGCTCTGGGCGATCCAGGGCTAGCCTGAACTTCTACGAGCAGTACTTC	CASSSGRSRASLNFYEQYF
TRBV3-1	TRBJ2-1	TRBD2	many	TGTGCCAGCATTAGCAAGGAGTGGGGGGGACCGCAGTTCTTC	CASISKEWGGPQFF
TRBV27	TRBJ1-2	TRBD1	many	TGTGCCAGCAGTTTGCTCCGGGACAGGGCGGATGGCTACACCTTC	CASSLLRDRADGYTF
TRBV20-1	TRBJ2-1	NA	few	TGCAGTGCGAGGGACTCCCGGTCCCCAGTAAGCGATGAGCAGTTCTTC	CSARDSRSPVSDEQFF
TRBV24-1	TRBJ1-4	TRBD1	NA	TGTGCCACCAGTGAGGGGACAGGGACAAATGAAAAACTGTTTTTT	CATSEGTGTNEKLFF
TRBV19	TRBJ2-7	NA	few	TGTGCCAGTAAGTGGGCAGGGAACTCCTACGAGCAGTACTTC	CASKWAGNSYEQYF
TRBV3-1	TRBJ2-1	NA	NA	TGTGCCAGCAGCCAAGAACGGCGTATCGAGCAGTTCTTC	CASSQERRIEQFF
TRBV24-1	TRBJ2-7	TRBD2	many	TGTGCCACCAGTGATTTACTAGCGGGAGGGCCGTCCGAGCAGTACTTC	CATSDLLAGGPSEQYF
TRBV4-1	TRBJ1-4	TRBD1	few	TGCGCCAGCAGCCAAGACGGACAGGGCCCCTTCATTAATGAAAAACTGTTTTTT	CASSQDGQGPFINEKLFF
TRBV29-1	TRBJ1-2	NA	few	TGCAGCGTTGAAGAGAGGGAGGATGGCTACACCTTC	CSVEEREDGYTF
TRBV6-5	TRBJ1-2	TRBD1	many	TGTGCCAGCAGTTTGGGACAGGGTAGTTTAGGAAGTGGCTACACCTTC	CASSLGQGSLGSGYTF
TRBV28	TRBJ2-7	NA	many	TGTGCCAGCAGTCCGGGGGGCGGAAAGTACGAGCAGTACTTC	CASSPGGGKYEQYF
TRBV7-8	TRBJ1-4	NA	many	TGTGCCAGCAGCCCAGGGACAACGGTGGCCTCTAATGAAAAACTGTTTTTT	CASSPGTTVASNEKLFF
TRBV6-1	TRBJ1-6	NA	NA	TGTGCCAGCAGTCCCCATACCCCACAGGGAAAAGGTGATAATTCACCCCTCCACTTT	CASSPHTPQGKGDNSPLHF
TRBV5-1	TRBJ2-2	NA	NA	TGCGCCAGCAGCCGTCTCGGACAGAACACCGGGGAGCTGTTTTTT	CASSRLGQNTGELFF
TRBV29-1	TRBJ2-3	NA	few	TGCAGCGTTGAAGATCTTCTCACACAGTCTAGCACAGATACGCAGTATTTT	CSVEDLLTQSSTDTQYF
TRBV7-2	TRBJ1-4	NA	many	TGTGCCAGCAGCTTAGGGTCTGGGGAAAAACTGTTTTTT	CASSLGSGEKLFF
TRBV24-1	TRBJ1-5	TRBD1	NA	TGTGCCACCAGTGACCCAGGACAGGTCAATCAGCCCCAGCATTTT	CATSDPGQVNQPQHF
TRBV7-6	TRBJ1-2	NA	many	TGTGCCAGCAGCCCGGTCGTGTCGGGGGTCTCGGATGGCTACACCTTC	CASSPVVSGVSDGYTF
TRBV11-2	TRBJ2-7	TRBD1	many	TGTGCCAGCAGCCGACAGGGTTCGGTCTACGAGCAGTACTTC	CASSRQGSVYEQYF
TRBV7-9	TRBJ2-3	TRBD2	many	TGTGCCAGCAGCTTAGTAAGGACTAGCGGGAGGTTTGATACGCAGTATTTT	CASSLVRTSGRFDTQYF
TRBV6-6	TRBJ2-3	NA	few	TGTGCCAGCAGTTACAGCTTCGGCACAGATACGCAGTATTTT	CASSYSFGTDTQYF
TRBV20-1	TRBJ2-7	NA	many	TGCAGTGCTATTGAGGGATACGCCTACGAGCAGTACTTC	CSAIEGYAYEQYF
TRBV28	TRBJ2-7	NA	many	TGTGCCAGCAGACGGTCTAGCTCCTACGAGCAGTACTTC	CASRRSSSYEQYF
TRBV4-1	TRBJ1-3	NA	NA	TGCGCCAGCAGCCAAGATATTCCAGGACCTGGAAACACCATATATTTT	CASSQDIPGPGNTIYF
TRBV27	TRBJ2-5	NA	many	TGTGCCAGCGGAATGGCAGGGATCGACCCGGAGACCCAGTACTTC	CASGMAGIDPETQYF
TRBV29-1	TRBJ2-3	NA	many	TGCAGCGTTGATGGCTGGGCAGGGATAGATACGCAGTATTTT	CSVDGWAGIDTQYF
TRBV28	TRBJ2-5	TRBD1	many	TGTGCCAGCAGTTGGTTCAGGGGGTCGATCCAAGAGACCCAGTACTTC	CASSWFRGSIQETQYF
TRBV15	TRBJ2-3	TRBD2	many	TGTGCCACCAGCGGGTCTAGCGGGGATACGCAGTATTTT	CATSGSSGDTQYF
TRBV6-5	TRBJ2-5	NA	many	TGTGCCAGCAGTTATGAGATAGAAGGGACCGAAGAGACCCAGTACTTC	CASSYEIEGTEETQYF
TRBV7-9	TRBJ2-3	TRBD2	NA	TGTGCCAGCAGCTTAAACTCTTTTAGCGGGAGCTTAAAAGGTCTCACAGATACGCAGTATTTT	CASSLNSFSGSLKGLTDTQYF
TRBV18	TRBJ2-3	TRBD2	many	TGTGCCAGCTCACCACCAGCGGGAGCCCTCACAGATACGCAGTATTTT	CASSPPAGALTDTQYF
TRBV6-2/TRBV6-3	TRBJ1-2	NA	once	TGTGCCAGCAGTCACCCGACTCCAGCTGGGGACTATGGCTACACCTTC	CASSHPTPAGDYGYTF
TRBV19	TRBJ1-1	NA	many	TGTGCCAGTAAGATCACCGGAGTTGTGAACACTGAAGCTTTCTTT	CASKITGVVNTEAFF
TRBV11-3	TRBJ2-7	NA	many	TGTGCCAGCAGCTTACTTTTCGGCGGCGAGCAGTACTTC	CASSLLFGGEQYF
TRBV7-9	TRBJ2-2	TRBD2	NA	TGTGCCAGCAGCTTACAAAGCGGGAGGCGCACCGGGGAGCTGTTTTTT	CASSLQSGRRTGELFF
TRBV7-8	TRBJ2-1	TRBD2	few	TGTGCCAGCAGCCCAACCGGGACTAACAATGAGCAGTTCTTC	CASSPTGTNNEQFF
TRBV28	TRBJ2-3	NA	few	TGTGCCAGCAGTTTCTCGGGTTATAGCACAGATACGCAGTATTTT	CASSFSGYSTDTQYF
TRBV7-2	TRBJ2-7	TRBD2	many	TGTGCCAGCAGCCCGAATGGACTAGCGGGACCCTCCTACGAGCAGTACTTC	CASSPNGLAGPSYEQYF
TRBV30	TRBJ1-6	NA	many	TGTGCCTGGAGTTACTCGAGTTCACCCCTCCACTTT	CAWSYSSSPLHF
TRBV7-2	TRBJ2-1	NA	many	TGTGCCAGCAGCCATCCAGGGGATCCCTACAATGAGCAGTTCTTC	CASSHPGDPYNEQFF
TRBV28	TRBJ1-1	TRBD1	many	TGTGCCAGCAGTAGAGGGGGCGCGGACACTGAAGCTTTCTTT	CASSRGGADTEAFF
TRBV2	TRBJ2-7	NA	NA	TGTGCCAGCAGTGAGCAGGGGCCAAGGTACGAGCAGTACTTC	CASSEQGPRYEQYF
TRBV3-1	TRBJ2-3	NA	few	TGTGCCAGCAGCCAAGAAGGGCAGGGGAGTAGCACAGATACGCAGTATTTT	CASSQEGQGSSTDTQYF
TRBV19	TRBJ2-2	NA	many	TGTGCCAGTAGTACCTCGGGACGGTTGAACACCGGGGAGCTGTTTTTT	CASSTSGRLNTGELFF
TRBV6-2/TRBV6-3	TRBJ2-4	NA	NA	TGTGCCAGCAGTTACTCTGAACTGGGAAACATTCAGTACTTC	CASSYSELGNIQYF
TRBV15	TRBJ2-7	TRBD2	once	TGTGCCACCAGCAGACAGTGGGAGGGCCTGTTCGAGCAGTACTTC	CATSRQWEGLFEQYF
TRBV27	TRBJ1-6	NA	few	TGTGCCAGTCAAACGCGTTATTCACCCCTCCACTTT	CASQTRYSPLHF
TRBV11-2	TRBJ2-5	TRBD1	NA	TGTGCCAGCAGAACTGGACAGGGGTACTACCAAGAGACCCAGTACTTC	CASRTGQGYYQETQYF
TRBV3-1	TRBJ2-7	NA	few	TGTGCCAGCAGCCAAGTTCTAGGCCACGAGCAGTACTTC	CASSQVLGHEQYF
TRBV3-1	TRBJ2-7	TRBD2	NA	TGTGCCAGCAGCCACCGACTAGCGGGAGACGAGCAGTACTTC	CASSHRLAGDEQYF
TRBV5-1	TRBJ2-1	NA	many	TGTGCCAGCAGTTTGGCAGAAAGCTCCTACAATGAGCAGTTCTTC	CASSLAESSYNEQFF
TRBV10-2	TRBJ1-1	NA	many	TGCGCCAGCAGTGGGGGCTGGGACACTGAAGCTTTCTTT	CASSGGWDTEAFF
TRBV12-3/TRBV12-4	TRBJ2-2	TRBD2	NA	TGTGCCAGCAGTATTGGCGGGAGCCCCGGGGAGCTGTTTTTT	CASSIGGSPGELFF
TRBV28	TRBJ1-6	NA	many	TGTGCCAGCACCGAAAGGATTTCACCCCTCCACTTT	CASTERISPLHF
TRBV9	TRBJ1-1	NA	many	TGTGCCAGCAGCGTAGAAGGTACTGAAGCTTTCTTT	CASSVEGTEAFF